This passage covers 30 T cell receptor beta chains from one sample sequenced in a study of T cell responses to AZD1222 COVID-19 vaccine. Clones were sequenced by immunoSEQ multiplex PCR, and TCRdb holds only the in-frame ones, with some missing. Counted here are some 130,000 clones, 84% occurring once; the ten biggest clones make up over 3.5%. The sample in question was peripheral blood, obtained on day 0 of AZD1222 vaccination. These receptors all stem from an adult in good health.

The V gene is TRBV6-5, the J gene TRBJ1-2, with a tentative D call TRBD1 (5 bases). The CDR3 covers 13 residues. In germline, CDR1 is MNHEY, CDR2 SVGAGI. Trimming left V 4 bases short and J 4 bases short, with 10 bases between. Here the CDR3 DNA reads TGTGCCAGCAGTTCCCGGGACGGCTATGGCTACACCTTC. It translates to CASSSRDGYGYTF.

As DNA, the CDR3 is TGTGCCAGCAGCTCAGGGACAGGGATAAGTGAAAAACTGTTTTTT. As protein: CASSSGTGISEKLFF. The chain is built from TRBV11-2 and TRBJ1-4; the match to TRBD1 covers 9 bases. Per germline, CDR1 SGHAT and CDR2 FQNNGV. The trim removed 4 bases at V and 7 bases at J, leaving 7 bases unmatched. This CDR3 has 15 amino acids.

The J gene is TRBJ2-3, the V gene TRBV18; 7 bases are shared with TRBD1. Germline V gene sequence: CDR1 KGHSH, CDR2 LQKENI. V was pared by 2 bases and J by 0 bases, with 2 bases of the junction left unmatched. The CDR3 has 15 residues. The CDR3 loop is CASSPNRGSTDTQYF. The CDR3 DNA reads as TGTGCCAGCTCACCAAACAGGGGTAGCACAGATACGCAGTATTTT. The variable domain in full, completed from reference TRBV18 and TRBJ2-3, reads NAGVMQNPRHLVRRRGQEARLRCSPMKGHSHVYWYRQLPEEGLKFMVYLQKENIIDESGMPKERFSAEFPKEGPSILRIQQVVRGDSAAYFCASSPNRGSTDTQYFGPGTRLTVL.

This chain uses TRBV5-1 with TRBJ2-1; 11 bases map to TRBD2. Germline CDR1 and CDR2: SGHRS and YFSETQ. The CDR3 covers 15 residues. V lost 4 bases to trimming and J lost 7 bases; unmatched junction nucleotides: 7. The CDR3 region is CASSELAGGLNEQFF. DNA of the CDR3: TGCGCCAGCAGCGAGCTAGCGGGGGGCCTTAATGAGCAGTTCTTC.

The rearrangement links TRBV5-4 to TRBJ2-5, with D unclear. V was clipped by 4 bases and J by 1 base, with 11 bases between them. Germline loops: CDR1 SGHNT, CDR2 YYREEE (reference sequence). This CDR3 is 14 amino acids long. Here the CDR3 DNA reads TGTGCCAGCAGCCCAAAGGGCCCCCAAGAGACCCAGTACTTC. Its translation is CASSPKGPQETQYF.

J is TRBJ1-1 and V is TRBV7-9; D remains unclear. The CDR3 sequence is 12 residues long. CDR1 and CDR2 (germline): SEHNR, FQNEAQ (reference sequence). V was shortened by 3 bases and J by 1 base, with 3 bases between the two germline ends. CDR3 nucleotides: TGTGCCAGCAGCTTCACGAACACTGAAGCTTTCTTT. Its protein is CASSFTNTEAFF.

The genes are TRBV28 and TRBJ2-3; a possible D gene is TRBD1 (6 bases). The CDR3 is 18 residues long. V was pared by 6 bases and J by 0 bases, with 22 bases between. Germline loops: CDR1 MDHEN, CDR2 SYDVKM. The CDR3 sequence is CASSAAWDTPSSTDTQYF. CDR3 nucleotide sequence: TGTGCCAGCAGCGCTGCCTGGGACACTCCCTCTAGCACAGATACGCAGTATTTT.

This chain uses TRBV6-1 with TRBJ1-6; D ambiguous. V was cut by 2 bases and J by 0 bases, with 14 bases left in between. From germline, CDR1 is MNHNS and CDR2 SASEGT. The CDR3 has 18 amino acids. CDR3 region: CASSETPLRSSYNSPLHF. CDR3 DNA: TGTGCCAGCAGTGAAACTCCATTAAGGAGCTCCTATAATTCACCCCTCCACTTT.

The sample holds one count of this clone. The rearrangement uses TRBV29-1 and TRBJ2-1; D gene ambiguous. V dropped 6 bases and J dropped 6 bases, with 15 bases sitting between them. The CDR3 totals 13 residues. Germline loops: CDR1 SQVTM, CDR2 ANQGSEA. CDR3 sequence: CSVLGEATNEQFF. The CDR3, as DNA: TGCAGCGTCTTAGGAGAGGCTACCAATGAGCAGTTCTTC.

This sequence joins TRBV5-1 and TRBJ1-1, with 7 positions matching TRBD1. CDR3 length equals 14 residues. The V gene's germline CDR1 is SGHRS and CDR2 YFSETQ. J lost 0 bases, V lost 5 bases, and 4 bases had no gene match. The CDR3 spells CASSWGQLNTEAFF. CDR3 coding DNA: TGCGCCAGCAGTTGGGGACAGTTGAACACTGAAGCTTTCTTT. Full variable domain (missing parts from reference TRBV5-1 and TRBJ1-1): KAGVTQTPRYLIKTRGQQVTLSCSPISGHRSVSWYQQTPGQGLQFLFEYFSETQRNKGNFPGRFSGRQFSNSRSEMNVSTLELGDSALYLCASSWGQLNTEAFFGQGTRLTVV.

This clone appeared a few times. The chain combines TRBV30 with TRBJ2-7; a possible D gene is TRBD2 (5 bases). In germline, CDR1 is GTSNPN, CDR2 SVGIG (reference sequence). The CDR3 consists of 12 residues. Between the trimmed V and J ends, which lost 4 bases and 1 base, there was a span of 8 bases. CDR3 residues: CAWTSGSYEQYF. CDR3 nucleotides: TGTGCCTGGACATCGGGATCCTACGAGCAGTACTTC. Full variable domain (remainder filled in from reference TRBV30 and TRBJ2-7): SQTIHQWPATLVQPVGSPLSLECTVEGTSNPNLYWYRQAAGRGLQLLFYSVGIGQISSEVPQNLSASRPQDRQFILSSKKLLLSDSGFYLCAWTSGSYEQYFGPGTRLTVT.

The chain carries TRBV5-5 and TRBJ1-6; TRBD1 matches 12 bases. CDR3 length: 18 residues. The V gene end was trimmed by 3 bases and the J gene end by 4 bases; junction bases not matched to a gene: 8. In germline, CDR1 is SGHKS, CDR2 YYEKEE (reference sequence). CDR3 sequence (DNA): TGTGCCAGCAGCTCCCCCGGGACAGGGGGCCAATATAATTCACCCCTCCACTTT. Protein product: CASSSPGTGGQYNSPLHF.

The chain couples TRBV21-1 to TRBJ1-5; the table's D call, TRBD1, was not checked against the DNA. TRBV21-1 is given as a pseudogene. The CDR3 consists of 17 residues. CDR3: CASIWHGGGQTISPQHF. The CDR3 coding sequence is TGTGCCAGCATCTGGCATGGGGGTGGACAGACCATCAGCCCCCAGCATTTT.

The gene calls are TRBV6-5 and TRBJ1-5; D uncertain. The germline V gene encodes CDR1 MNHEY and CDR2 SVGAGI. Trimming left V 11 bases short and J 1 base short, with 9 bases between. This CDR3 spans 12 amino acids. The CDR3 bases are TGTGCCTCGGGAAGGAGCAATCAGCCCCAGCATTTT. As protein: CASGRSNQPQHF.

This clone showed up just a few times. The chain links TRBV15 to TRBJ2-7, with D possibly being TRBD1 (6 bases). Germline-derived CDR1 and CDR2 are LNHNV and YYDKDF (reference sequence). V lost 6 bases and J 0 bases, leaving 15 bases between the germline ends. This CDR3 comprises 15 residues. The CDR3 DNA follows: TGTGCCACCAGGGCCAACAGGGCGACCTCCTACGAGCAGTACTTC. It is translated as CATRANRATSYEQYF.

On this clone: Other DNA variants within this sample encode the same CDR3. V is TRBV5-1 and J is TRBJ1-1, with a possible D match to TRBD1 (6 bases). Trimming took 2 bases from V and 0 from J, leaving 11 bases between them. The CDR3 spans 15 residues. Germline CDR1 reads SGHRS; CDR2 reads YFSETQ. This CDR3 is CASSFRQGMNTEAFF. CDR3 in DNA: TGCGCCAGCAGCTTTCGGCAGGGGATGAACACTGAAGCTTTCTTT.

This chain connects TRBV18 to TRBJ1-3; 9 positions match TRBD1. This CDR3 has 18 amino acids. Germline CDR1 and CDR2: KGHSH and LQKENI. V gave up 3 bases and J gave up 0 bases; unmatched junction bases: 9. CDR3 sequence: CASSPPGQGLYSGNTIYF. CDR3 DNA: TGTGCCAGCTCACCTCCGGGACAGGGTTTATACTCTGGAAACACCATATATTTT. Full variable domain (remainder filled in from reference TRBV18 and TRBJ1-3): NAGVMQNPRHLVRRRGQEARLRCSPMKGHSHVYWYRQLPEEGLKFMVYLQKENIIDESGMPKERFSAEFPKEGPSILRIQQVVRGDSAAYFCASSPPGQGLYSGNTIYFGEGSWLTVV.

The chain carries TRBV20-1 and TRBJ2-1; D is undetermined. The CDR3 consists of 11 residues. The V and J ends lost 4 bases and 9 bases respectively, with 10 bases between them. The V gene's germline CDR1 is DFQATT and CDR2 SNEGSKA (reference sequence). The CDR3 region has the DNA TGCAGTGCTATAGGCCCCTTTGAGCAGTTCTTC. This gives the protein CSAIGPFEQFF.

This sequence joins TRBV11-2 and TRBJ2-4, with 11 bases lining up with TRBD1. Germline V lookup: CDR1 SGHAT, CDR2 FQNNGV. The CDR3 length is 19 residues. The trim removed 3 bases at V and 0 bases at J, leaving 10 bases unmatched. DNA for the CDR3: TGTGCCAGCAGCTTGGGGACAGGGGGAACCATCCTAGCCAAAAACATTCAGTACTTC. Translating it yields CASSLGTGGTILAKNIQYF.

This chain joins TRBV12-5 and TRBJ2-2; D remains ambiguous. Germline values: CDR1 LGHNT, CDR2 FRNRAP. V shed 0 bases and J shed 5 bases, with 10 bases lying between them. This CDR3 region has 15 residues. The CDR3: CASGLVRVETGELFF. The CDR3 DNA reads TGTGCTAGTGGTTTGGTTAGGGTGGAGACCGGGGAGCTGTTTTTT. The whole variable domain, remainder taken from reference TRBV12-5 and TRBJ2-2, is DARVTQTPRHKVTEMGQEVTMRCQPILGHNTVFWYRQTMMQGLELLAYFRNRAPLDDSGMPKDRFSAEMPDATLATLKIQPSEPRDSAVYFCASGLVRVETGELFFGEGSRLTVL.

The DNA of the CDR3 is TGCGCCAGCAGCTTGAATCAAGGGGCCACCGGGGAGCTGTTTTTT. Amino acids: CASSLNQGATGELFF. V usage is TRBV5-1 and J usage is TRBJ2-2; D is perhaps TRBD1 (5 bases). Looked up from germline, CDR1 is SGHRS and CDR2 is YFSETQ. This CDR3 contains 15 residues. Trimming took off 1 base at V and 4 bases at J, with 11 bases between the two ends.

The chain employs TRBV30 and TRBJ2-3; tentatively, D is TRBD1 or TRBD2 (7 bases each). The CDR3 loop spans 15 amino acids. Germline CDR1 is GTSNPN and CDR2 is SVGIG (reference sequence). V lost 2 bases and J lost 2, with 14 bases in between. The CDR3 spells CAWSRGGGSTDTQYF. The DNA for the CDR3 is TGTGCCTGGAGTAGGGGAGGGGGCTCCACAGATACGCAGTATTTT.

This chain uses TRBV10-2 with TRBJ1-3; no firm D call. Germline loops: CDR1 WSHSY, CDR2 SAAADI. This CDR3 is built from 15 residues. V was cut by 2 bases and J by 0 bases, with 8 bases left in between. The CDR3 loop is CASSEGPSSGNTIYF. DNA of the CDR3: TGCGCCAGCAGTGAGGGACCGAGCTCTGGAAACACCATATATTTT.

This chain connects TRBV4-1 to TRBJ1-1, with D uncertain. CDR1 and CDR2 from the germline V gene are MGHRA and YSYEKL. CDR3 size: 16 residues. Between the trimmed V and J ends, which lost 2 bases and 1 base, there was a span of 14 bases. The CDR3 region has the DNA TGCGCCAGCAGCCAAAAGATCGGGTGGAGGAACACTGAAGCTTTCTTT. Translation gives CASSQKIGWRNTEAFF.

The chain's CDR3 is CASSPVDLGEKLFF. The CDR3 region has the DNA TGTGCCAGCTCACCAGTGGACTTGGGGGAAAAACTGTTTTTT. V gene TRBV18 combines with J gene TRBJ1-4; D gene unclear. Trimming shortened V by 2 bases and J by 8 bases, and 12 bases separated the two germline ends. The CDR3 covers 14 residues. The germline gives CDR1 KGHSH, CDR2 LQKENI.

This clone was seen just once. The rearrangement uses TRBV6-6 and TRBJ1-1, with 9 bases aligning to TRBD1. Trimming removed 8 bases from V and 1 base from J; junction bases left unmatched: 2. The germline gives CDR1 MNHNY, CDR2 SVGAGI (reference sequence). The CDR3 totals 13 residues. The CDR3 is CASLGQGNTEAFF. For the CDR3, the DNA is TGTGCCAGCTTGGGACAGGGGAACACTGAAGCTTTCTTT.

The chain carries TRBV7-9 and TRBJ2-1; D not certain. Trimming took 0 bases from V and 9 from J, leaving 3 bases between them. CDR3 length: 11 residues. Germline lookup yields CDR1 SEHNR and CDR2 FQNEAQ (reference sequence). CDR3 nucleotides: TGTGCCAGCAGCTTAGCATTTGAGCAGTTCTTC. It translates to CASSLAFEQFF.

This chain links TRBV5-1 with TRBJ2-3; TRBD2 might be the D (5 bases). The CDR3 totals 15 residues. Trimming left V 4 bases short and J 4 bases short, with 16 bases between. Germline lookup yields CDR1 SGHRS and CDR2 YFSETQ. The CDR3 coding sequence is TGCGCCAGCAGCCCCGCGGCGGGCATCCCAGATACGCAGTATTTT. Protein: CASSPAAGIPDTQYF.

This clone was seen once. The chain combines TRBV28 with TRBJ2-2; D is ambiguous. CDR3 length equals 15 residues. Germline V CDR1 and CDR2: MDHEN, SYDVKM. V lost 2 bases and J 2 bases, leaving 9 bases between the germline ends. CDR3 in amino acids: CASSLGWSNTGELFF. CDR3 coding DNA: TGTGCCAGCAGTTTAGGGTGGTCTAACACCGGGGAGCTGTTTTTT.

This chain uses TRBV28 with TRBJ1-6, with D uncertain. Trimming took 8 bases from V and 8 from J, leaving 16 bases between them. Germline V CDR1 and CDR2: MDHEN, SYDVKM. The CDR3 extends over 14 amino acids. CDR3 sequence reads: CASLRVSRDSPLHF. The DNA of the CDR3 is TGTGCCAGCCTTAGGGTCTCGCGGGATTCACCCCTCCACTTT. Based on the CDR3 plus reference TRBV28 and TRBJ1-6, the full variable domain is DVKVTQSSRYLVKRTGEKVFLECVQDMDHENMFWYRQDPGLGLRLIYFSYDVKMKEKGDIPEGYSVSREKKERFSLILESASTNQTSMYLCASLRVSRDSPLHFGNGTRLTVT.